Following are 9 T cell receptor beta chains from one sample sequenced in a study of shared clonotypes between healthy human individuals. The table came from immunoSEQ multiplex PCR; TCRdb's copy has only in-frame clones and leaves some out. The data contain under 1 million clones, 90% to 98% of them singletons. As defined, naive CD8 cells were CD45RO-negative and positively selected for CCR7, with terminally differentiated effector memory CD45RA+ cells excluded. Sample: naive CD8+ T cells sorted from blood. The receptors originated from a young man in good health.

The chain employs TRBV7-6 and TRBJ2-7; tentative D call: TRBD2 (6 bases). CDR3 length equals 15 residues. Per the germline V gene, CDR1 is SGHVS and CDR2 is FNYEAQ. V lost 0 bases, J lost 6 bases, and 15 bases lay in between. The CDR3: CASSLAQEGRVEQYF. The CDR3 coding sequence is TGTGCCAGCAGCTTAGCTCAGGAGGGCCGGGTCGAGCAGTACTTC.

This chain joins TRBV27 and TRBJ2-7; TRBD2 is a possible D gene (5 bases). The CDR3 runs 12 residues. Germline CDR1 MNHEY, CDR2 SMNVEV (reference sequence). V shed 6 bases and J shed 3 bases, with 9 bases lying between them. The CDR3 region is CASRSTSYEQYF. In nucleotides, the CDR3 is TGTGCCAGCAGGTCTACTAGCTACGAGCAGTACTTC.

The DNA for the CDR3 is TGTGCCAGCAGCCTAGAGAGAGGACTAGCGGGGGACAATGAGCAGTTCTTC. Translation: CASSLERGLAGDNEQFF. The V call is TRBV7-6, the J call TRBJ2-1; 13 nucleotides line up with TRBD2. Trimming at V came to 5 bases and at J to 5 bases, leaving 9 bases not matched to a gene. The germline V gene encodes CDR1 SGHVS and CDR2 FNYEAQ. The CDR3 totals 17 residues.

The rearrangement links TRBV12-5 to TRBJ2-3; D perhaps matches TRBD2 (5 bases). Trimming removed 5 bases at V and 0 bases at J, with 12 bases between. This CDR3 is built from 15 residues. In germline, CDR1 is LGHNT, CDR2 FRNRAP. CDR3 DNA: TGTGCTAGTGGTCCAGGACTTACTAGCACAGATACGCAGTATTTT. Its protein product is CASGPGLTSTDTQYF.

The rearrangement links TRBV11-2 to TRBJ2-7, with 10 positions matching TRBD2. Per the germline V gene, CDR1 is SGHAT and CDR2 is FQNNGV. The trim removed 7 bases at V and 2 bases at J, leaving 11 bases unmatched. The CDR3 is 16 amino acids. The CDR3 reads CASKHPGTSDPYEQYF. The CDR3 nucleotides read TGTGCCAGCAAGCACCCCGGGACTAGCGACCCCTACGAGCAGTACTTC. Looking up the rest from reference TRBV11-2 and TRBJ2-7 gives the full variable domain: EAGVAQSPRYKIIEKRQSVAFWCNPISGHATLYWYQQILGQGPKLLIQFQNNGVVDDSQLPKDRFSAERLKGVDSTLKIQPAKLEDSAVYLCASKHPGTSDPYEQYFGPGTRLTVT.

The chain has TRBV5-6 and TRBJ1-5, with D possibly being TRBD1 (6 bases). CDR1 and CDR2 (germline): SGHDT, YYEEEE. The CDR3 sequence is 19 residues long. V gave up 1 base and J gave up 1 base, with 21 bases separating them. The CDR3 loop reads CASSLTQNRAQGSNQPQHF. CDR3 bases: TGTGCCAGCAGCTTGACCCAAAACAGGGCCCAGGGGAGCAATCAGCCCCAGCATTTT.

The chain links TRBV5-5 to TRBJ2-1; TRBD1 aligns across 8 bases. Germline assignment: CDR1 SGHKS and CDR2 YYEKEE (reference sequence). Germline trimming cut 4 bases from V and 9 bases from J; bases unmatched to any gene: 9. The CDR3 loop spans 14 amino acids. DNA of the CDR3: TGTGCCAGCAGCACCTCCGGGACAGGTCTTGAGCAGTTCTTC. Translating it yields CASSTSGTGLEQFF.

This clone was observed a single time. The junction shows a germline mismatch at one end, possibly a read error. The chain uses TRBV7-7 and TRBJ2-1, with 10 bases fitting TRBD2. Germline lookup yields CDR1 SSHAT and CDR2 FNYEAQ (reference sequence). The CDR3 covers 15 residues. CDR3 nucleotide sequence: TGTGCTAGCAGCTTAGGGGGTAGCGGGAGGCTGGAGCAGTTCTTC. Translation: CASSLGGSGRLEQFF.

On this clone: Additional DNA sequences in this sample encode the identical CDR3. The CDR3 sequence: CASSSLGVNTEAFF. The CDR3 DNA reads as TGTGCCAGCAGCTCCCTTGGGGTGAACACTGAAGCTTTCTTT. The V and J genes are TRBV7-6 and TRBJ1-1; no clear D gene. Germline CDR1 reads SGHVS; CDR2 reads FNYEAQ. The CDR3 is 14 residues long. V was clipped by 4 bases and J by 0 bases, with 9 bases between them. Looking up the rest from reference TRBV7-6 and TRBJ1-1 gives the full variable domain: GAGVSQSPRYKVTKRGQDVALRCDPISGHVSLYWYRQALGQGPEFLTYFNYEAQQDKSGLPNDRFSAERPEGSISTLTIQRTEQRDSAMYRCASSSLGVNTEAFFGQGTRLTVV.